This record concerns one T cell receptor (beta chain) sequence. Using constant-segment primers, 5'RACE produced TCR alpha and TCR beta cDNA libraries carrying sample barcodes and UMIs. TCRdb fed the 5' RACE reads into MiXCR, producing one record per CDR3 protein. The table shows 400,000 to 500,000 distinct CDR3 sequences, with about a sixth occurring only once. This sample is drawn from a study of T-cell memory formation after mild COVID-19. Sample: PBMCs or a T cell subset sorted from them (not recorded which). The clonotype originates from a man aged 18 to 30 who had mild COVID-19 (a few samples of this study predate the infection). Cell type and time point are not known.

The CDR3 DNA sequence: TGTGCCATCAGTGAGTACCCGGCGTACCAAGAGACCCAGTACTTC. Its translation is CAISEYPAYQETQYF. This chain connects TRBV10-3 to TRBJ2-5; no definite D call. Germline lookup yields CDR1 ENHRY and CDR2 SYGVKD. Trimming removed 1 base at V and 0 bases at J, with 9 bases between. The CDR3 covers 15 residues.